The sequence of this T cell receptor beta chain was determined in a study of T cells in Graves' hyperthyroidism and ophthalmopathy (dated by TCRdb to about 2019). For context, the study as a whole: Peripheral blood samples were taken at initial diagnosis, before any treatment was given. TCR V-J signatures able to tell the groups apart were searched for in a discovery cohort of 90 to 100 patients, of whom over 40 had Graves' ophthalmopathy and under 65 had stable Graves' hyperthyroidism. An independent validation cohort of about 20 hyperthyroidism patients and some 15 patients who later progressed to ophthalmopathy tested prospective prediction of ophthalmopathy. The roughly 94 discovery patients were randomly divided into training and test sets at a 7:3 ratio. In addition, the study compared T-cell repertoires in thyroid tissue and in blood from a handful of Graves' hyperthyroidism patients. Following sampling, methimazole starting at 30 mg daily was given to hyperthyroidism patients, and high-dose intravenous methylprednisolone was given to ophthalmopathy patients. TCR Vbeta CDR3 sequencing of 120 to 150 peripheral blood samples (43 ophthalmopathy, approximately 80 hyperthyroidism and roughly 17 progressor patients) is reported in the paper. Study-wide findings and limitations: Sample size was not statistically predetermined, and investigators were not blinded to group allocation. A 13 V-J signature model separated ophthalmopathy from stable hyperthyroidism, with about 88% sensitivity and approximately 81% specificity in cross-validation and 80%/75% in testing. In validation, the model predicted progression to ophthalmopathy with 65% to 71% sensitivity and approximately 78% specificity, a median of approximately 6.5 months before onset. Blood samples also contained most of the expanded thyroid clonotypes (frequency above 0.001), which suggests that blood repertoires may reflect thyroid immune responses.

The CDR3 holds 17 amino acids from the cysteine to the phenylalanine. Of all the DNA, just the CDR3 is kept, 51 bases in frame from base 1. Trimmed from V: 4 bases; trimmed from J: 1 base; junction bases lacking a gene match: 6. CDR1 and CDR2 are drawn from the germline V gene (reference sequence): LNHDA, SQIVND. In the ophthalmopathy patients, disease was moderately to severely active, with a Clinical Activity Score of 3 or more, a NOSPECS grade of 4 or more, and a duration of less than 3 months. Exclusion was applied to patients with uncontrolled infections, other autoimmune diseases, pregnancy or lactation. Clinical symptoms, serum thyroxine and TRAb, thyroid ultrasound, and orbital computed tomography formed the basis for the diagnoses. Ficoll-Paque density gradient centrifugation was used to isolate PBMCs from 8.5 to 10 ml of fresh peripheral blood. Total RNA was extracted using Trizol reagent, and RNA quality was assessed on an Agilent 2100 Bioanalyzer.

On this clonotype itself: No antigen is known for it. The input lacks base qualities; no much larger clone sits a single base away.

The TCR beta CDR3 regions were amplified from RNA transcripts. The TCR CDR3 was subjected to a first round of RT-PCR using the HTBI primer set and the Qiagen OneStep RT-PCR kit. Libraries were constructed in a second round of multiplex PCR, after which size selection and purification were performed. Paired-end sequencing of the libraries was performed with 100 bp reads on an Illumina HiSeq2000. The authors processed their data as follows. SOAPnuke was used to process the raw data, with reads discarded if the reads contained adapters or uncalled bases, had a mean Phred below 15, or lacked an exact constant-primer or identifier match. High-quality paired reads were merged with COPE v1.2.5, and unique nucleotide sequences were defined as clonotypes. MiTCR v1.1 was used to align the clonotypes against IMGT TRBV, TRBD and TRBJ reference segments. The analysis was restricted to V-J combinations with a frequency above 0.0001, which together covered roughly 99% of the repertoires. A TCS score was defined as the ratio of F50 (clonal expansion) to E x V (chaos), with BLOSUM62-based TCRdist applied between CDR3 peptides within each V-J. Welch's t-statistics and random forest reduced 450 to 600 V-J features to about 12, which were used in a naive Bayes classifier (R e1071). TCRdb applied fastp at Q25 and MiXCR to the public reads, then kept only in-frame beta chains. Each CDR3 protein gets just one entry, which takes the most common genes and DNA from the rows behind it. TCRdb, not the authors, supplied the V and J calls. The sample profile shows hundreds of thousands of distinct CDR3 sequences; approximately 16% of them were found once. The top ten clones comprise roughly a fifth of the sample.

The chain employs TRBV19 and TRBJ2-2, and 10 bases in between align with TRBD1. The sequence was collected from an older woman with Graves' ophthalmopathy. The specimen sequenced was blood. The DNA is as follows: TGTGCCAGTAGTACCAGGACAGGGGGACTGAACACCGGGGAGCTGTTTTTT. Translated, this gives CASSTRTGGLNTGELFF.